The 26 T cell receptor beta chains given below trace back to one sample, sequenced in a study of blood T cell repertoires in COVID-19. Here immunoSEQ multiplex PCR was the method, and the copy in TCRdb shows in-frame clones only, minus some. The repertoire consists of about 200,000 clones, with around 90% occurring once and the leading ten covering 6.5% to 9%. The specimen sequenced was PBMCs or T cells enriched from blood (not recorded which). These TCRs come from a young woman who had recovered from COVID-19.

The chain joins TRBV10-3 to TRBJ2-7; no firm D call. Trimming removed 2 bases at V and 0 bases at J, with 11 bases between. From germline, CDR1 is ENHRY and CDR2 SYGVKD. This CDR3 comprises 15 residues. The DNA of the CDR3 is TGTGCCATCAGTGAGGTGAGGTCCCTCTCCTACGAGCAGTACTTC. This sequence encodes CAISEVRSLSYEQYF.

This sequence joins TRBV7-6 and TRBJ1-1; D is perhaps TRBD1 (6 bases). CDR1 is SGHVS and CDR2 is FNYEAQ in the germline V gene. The CDR3 consists of 14 residues. V was cut by 1 base and J by 1 base, with 7 bases left in between. CDR3 coding DNA: TGTGCCAGCAGCTTAGGGGGGCGGAACACTGAAGCTTTCTTT. Protein: CASSLGGRNTEAFF. Full variable domain (outside the CDR3, taken from reference TRBV7-6 and TRBJ1-1): GAGVSQSPRYKVTKRGQDVALRCDPISGHVSLYWYRQALGQGPEFLTYFNYEAQQDKSGLPNDRFSAERPEGSISTLTIQRTEQRDSAMYRCASSLGGRNTEAFFGQGTRLTVV.

The V call is TRBV18, the J call TRBJ1-1; D is possibly TRBD1 (5 bases). Germline values: CDR1 KGHSH, CDR2 LQKENI. The CDR3 runs 14 residues. V was pared by 2 bases and J by 3 bases, with 10 bases between. The CDR3 bases are TGTGCCAGCTCACCAACGGGGGGGGACACTGAAGCTTTCTTT. Its protein product is CASSPTGGDTEAFF. Looking up the rest from reference TRBV18 and TRBJ1-1 gives the full variable domain: NAGVMQNPRHLVRRRGQEARLRCSPMKGHSHVYWYRQLPEEGLKFMVYLQKENIIDESGMPKERFSAEFPKEGPSILRIQQVVRGDSAAYFCASSPTGGDTEAFFGQGTRLTVV.

The rearrangement joins TRBV14 to TRBJ1-1; D is unresolved. Per the germline V gene, CDR1 is SGHDN and CDR2 is FVKESK. Trimming removed 8 bases at V and 3 bases at J, with 10 bases between. The CDR3 is 12 residues long. In nucleotides, the CDR3 is TGTGCCAGCGGGCGGGAATACACTGAAGCTTTCTTT. Residues: CASGREYTEAFF.

The chain uses TRBV6-5 and TRBJ1-1, with D possibly being TRBD1 (6 bases). Germline V gives CDR1 MNHEY, CDR2 SVGAGI. The CDR3 runs to 12 residues. V was trimmed by 9 bases and J by 1 base, leaving 9 bases between them. CDR3 in DNA: TGTGCCAGTAGGGGACAGAACACTGAAGCTTTCTTT. Encoded protein: CASRGQNTEAFF.

J is TRBJ2-7 and V is TRBV5-5; D not resolved. The V end lost 4 bases, the J end lost 4 bases, and 12 bases lay between the germline ends. Germline assignment: CDR1 SGHKS and CDR2 YYEKEE (reference sequence). The CDR3 has 13 amino acids. The CDR3, as DNA: TGTGCCAGCAGCCCGCTTGGTCGGTACGAGCAGTACTTC. Residues: CASSPLGRYEQYF.

Regarding this clone: Distinct nucleotide sequences in the sample also encode this CDR3. The chain joins TRBV18 to TRBJ2-1; D gene ambiguous. The ends were cut back, 4 bases at V and 5 bases at J, with 3 bases in the middle. Germline values: CDR1 KGHSH, CDR2 LQKENI. The CDR3 is 11 residues long. DNA for the CDR3: TGTGCCAGCTCACGCGACAATGAGCAGTTCTTC. Protein product: CASSRDNEQFF.

The chain employs TRBV24-1 and TRBJ1-5; TRBD1 agrees at 9 bases. Germline V gives CDR1 KGHDR, CDR2 SFDVKD. The CDR3 consists of 15 residues. With 4 bases clipped from V and 4 bases from J, the junction kept 4 bases outside the gene matches. This chain's CDR3 is CATSDVGQGNQPQHF. The CDR3 coding sequence is TGTGCCACCAGTGACGTGGGACAGGGAAATCAGCCCCAGCATTTT.

This sequence joins TRBV28 and TRBJ1-2; D not certain. This CDR3 has 14 residues. Per the germline V gene, CDR1 is MDHEN and CDR2 is SYDVKM. The V gene lost 3 bases and the J gene lost 2 bases, with 10 bases spanning the gap. CDR3 sequence (DNA): TGTGCCAGCAGTTTGGGTCAGGTAAACTATGGCTACACCTTC. This sequence encodes CASSLGQVNYGYTF.

V and J are TRBV5-1 and TRBJ2-4; 10 nucleotides align to TRBD2. With 4 bases clipped from V and 2 bases from J, the junction kept 21 bases outside the gene matches. CDR1 and CDR2 from the germline V gene are SGHRS and YFSETQ. The CDR3 is 21 residues long. CDR3 nucleotides: TGCGCCAGCAGCCACTTCCGTCTAGCGGGGGATCCGAGTGATCCCAAAAACATTCAGTACTTC. Protein product: CASSHFRLAGDPSDPKNIQYF.

The V call is TRBV30, the J call TRBJ1-5; 7 bases are shared with TRBD1. J gave up 5 bases and V 3 bases, and 10 bases lay outside the gene matches. CDR1 and CDR2 from the germline V gene are GTSNPN and SVGIG (reference sequence). CDR3 length: 15 amino acids. CDR3: CAWSEQGYRDQPQHF. CDR3 nucleotides: TGTGCCTGGAGCGAACAGGGGTATAGAGATCAGCCCCAGCATTTT.

With regard to this clone: The junction and the germline gene differ at one end; a read error may be behind it. This sequence joins TRBV14 and TRBJ2-1, with TRBD2 as a possible D gene (5 bases). The CDR3 is 19 residues long. Germline V gene data show CDR1 as SGHDN and CDR2 as FVKESK. The CDR3, as DNA: TGTGCCAGCAACCAAGATTCAGATACGGGTAGAGGGTTCTACAATGAGCAGTTCTTC. It encodes CASNQDSDTGRGFYNEQFF. Based on the CDR3 plus reference TRBV14 and TRBJ2-1, the full variable domain is EAGVTQFPSHSVIEKGQTVTLRCDPISGHDNLYWYRRVMGKEIKFLLHFVKESKQDESGMPNNRFLAERTGGTYSTLKVQPAELEDSGVYFCASNQDSDTGRGFYNEQFFGPGTRLTVL.

V and J are TRBV6-6 and TRBJ1-1; possibly TRBD1 for D (5 bases). Germline V gives CDR1 MNHNY, CDR2 SVGAGI (reference sequence). The CDR3 extends over 13 amino acids. The V end lost 4 bases, the J end lost 3 bases, and 9 bases lay between the germline ends. CDR3 protein: CASSFEGDTEAFF. The CDR3 coding sequence is TGTGCCAGCAGTTTCGAAGGGGACACTGAAGCTTTCTTT.

In this sample, this clone turned up a few times. This sequence joins TRBV6-1 and TRBJ1-6; D may be TRBD1 (6 bases). Germline loops: CDR1 MNHNS, CDR2 SASEGT. The V end lost 2 bases, the J end lost 8 bases, and 16 bases lay between the germline ends. This CDR3 contains 16 residues. CDR3 nucleotides: TGTGCCAGCAGTGAAAAAGGCCAGGGGCTCGATTCACCCCTCCACTTT. It yields the protein CASSEKGQGLDSPLHF.

V usage is TRBV9 and J usage is TRBJ1-3, with D perhaps TRBD1 (5 bases). CDR3 length: 17 amino acids. V was trimmed by 3 bases and J by 2 bases, leaving 18 bases between them. CDR1 SGDLS and CDR2 YYNGEE come from the germline V gene. In DNA form, the CDR3 reads TGTGCCAGCAGCGCCGGGGGGAGTGTCCTTGCTGGAAACACCATATATTTT. It is translated as CASSAGGSVLAGNTIYF.

CDR3 in amino acids: CASRPRTSGGGSNEQFF. The DNA for the CDR3 is TGTGCCAGTAGGCCTCGGACTAGCGGGGGCGGATCCAATGAGCAGTTCTTC. This sequence joins TRBV19 and TRBJ2-1, with 13 nucleotides matching TRBD2. The CDR3 is 17 residues long. V shed 6 bases and J 6 bases; nucleotides not matched to a gene: 11. CDR1 and CDR2 from the germline V gene are LNHDA and SQIVND (reference sequence).

This chain joins TRBV5-5 and TRBJ1-1, with a tentative D call TRBD1 (6 bases). V was shortened by 6 bases and J by 6 bases, with 15 bases between the two germline ends. Germline assignment: CDR1 SGHKS and CDR2 YYEKEE (reference sequence). The CDR3 sequence is 13 residues long. For the CDR3, the DNA is TGTGCCAGCAACTCTGGGGGACAACCTGAAGCTTTCTTT. This sequence encodes CASNSGGQPEAFF.

This chain links TRBV10-3 with TRBJ2-7, with D unclear. This CDR3 contains 14 residues. With 3 bases removed from V and 0 bases from J, the gap between germline ends came to 9 bases. Germline CDR1 reads ENHRY; CDR2 reads SYGVKD. In nucleotides, the CDR3 is TGTGCCATCAGTGACTATAAGAACTCCTACGAGCAGTACTTC. It is translated as CAISDYKNSYEQYF.

The table lists this clone with a few counts. In DNA, the CDR3 is TGTGCCAGCACTGCAAGACAGGGAACCGGGGAGCTGTTTTTT. Translating gives CASTARQGTGELFF. The gene calls are TRBV2 and TRBJ2-2, with 7 nucleotides matching TRBD1. Trimming cost V 7 bases and J 5 bases; bases outside gene matches: 7. Germline V gene sequence: CDR1 SNHLY, CDR2 FYNNEI. CDR3 length: 14 amino acids.

This chain uses TRBV28 with TRBJ2-2, with D perhaps TRBD2 (6 bases). From germline, CDR1 is MDHEN and CDR2 SYDVKM. CDR3 size: 14 residues. With 7 bases removed from V and 1 base from J, the gap between germline ends came to 10 bases. The CDR3 region is CASTGGGNTGELFF. For the CDR3, the DNA is TGTGCCAGCACCGGGGGAGGGAACACCGGGGAGCTGTTTTTT. Using reference TRBV28 and TRBJ2-2 for the parts outside the CDR3, the full variable domain is DVKVTQSSRYLVKRTGEKVFLECVQDMDHENMFWYRQDPGLGLRLIYFSYDVKMKEKGDIPEGYSVSREKKERFSLILESASTNQTSMYLCASTGGGNTGELFFGEGSRLTVL.

This clone was picked up one time. The rearrangement uses TRBV7-9 and TRBJ2-2; the match to TRBD2 covers 8 bases. Germline lookup yields CDR1 SEHNR and CDR2 FQNEAQ (reference sequence). Trimming cost V 2 bases and J 6 bases; bases outside gene matches: 11. The CDR3 runs 17 residues. CDR3 DNA: TGTGCCAGCAGCTTACCTGGCGGGGGGCACCATGCCGGGGAGCTGTTTTTT. Translation gives CASSLPGGGHHAGELFF.

The chain uses TRBV5-1 and TRBJ2-1; D remains unclear. In germline, CDR1 is SGHRS, CDR2 YFSETQ. This CDR3 contains 16 residues. With 3 bases removed from V and 0 bases from J, the gap between germline ends came to 13 bases. CDR3 region: CASSSQFGGSYNEQFF. CDR3 nucleotides: TGCGCCAGCAGCTCTCAATTCGGCGGCTCCTACAATGAGCAGTTCTTC.

The chain joins TRBV19 to TRBJ2-2; TRBD1 matches 10 bases. This CDR3 is built from 13 residues. CDR1 LNHDA and CDR2 SQIVND come from the germline V gene (reference sequence). The V gene end was trimmed by 8 bases and the J gene end by 4 bases; junction bases not matched to a gene: 1. The CDR3 DNA is TGTGCCAGTGACAGGGGGCCCACCGGGGAGCTGTTTTTT. Its translation is CASDRGPTGELFF. The whole variable domain, filled in from reference TRBV19 and TRBJ2-2, reads DGGITQSPKYLFRKEGQNVTLSCEQNLNHDAMYWYRQDPGQGLRLIYYSQIVNDFQKGDIAEGYSVSREKKESFPLTVTSAQKNPTAFYLCASDRGPTGELFFGEGSRLTVL.

The gene calls are TRBV14 and TRBJ2-3, with a possible D match to TRBD1 (6 bases). Per the germline V gene, CDR1 is SGHDN and CDR2 is FVKESK. Deletions cut 8 bases from V and 0 bases from J, with 15 bases between. The CDR3 contains 15 residues. The CDR3: CASGRGGFSTDTQYF. Here the CDR3 DNA reads TGTGCCAGCGGGCGAGGGGGTTTTAGCACAGATACGCAGTATTTT.

The count of this clone is one. J is TRBJ2-3 and V is TRBV3-1 (or the pseudogene TRBV3-2), with no clear D. The V end was cut by 3 bases, the J end by 6 bases, with 4 bases between. Germline V gene sequence: CDR1 LGHDT, CDR2 YNNKEL (reference sequence). The CDR3 contains 11 residues. The CDR3 loop is CASSHSDTQYF. The DNA for the CDR3 is TGTGCCAGCAGCCATAGCGATACGCAGTATTTT.

V is TRBV19 and J is TRBJ2-3, with 7 bases matching TRBD2. The CDR3 length is 16 residues. With 5 bases clipped from V and 0 bases from J, the junction kept 8 bases outside the gene matches. Looked up from germline, CDR1 is LNHDA and CDR2 is SQIVND (reference sequence). The CDR3 region is CASSPPAGSSTDTQYF. Written as DNA, the CDR3 is TGTGCCAGTAGTCCTCCAGCGGGGTCTAGCACAGATACGCAGTATTTT.